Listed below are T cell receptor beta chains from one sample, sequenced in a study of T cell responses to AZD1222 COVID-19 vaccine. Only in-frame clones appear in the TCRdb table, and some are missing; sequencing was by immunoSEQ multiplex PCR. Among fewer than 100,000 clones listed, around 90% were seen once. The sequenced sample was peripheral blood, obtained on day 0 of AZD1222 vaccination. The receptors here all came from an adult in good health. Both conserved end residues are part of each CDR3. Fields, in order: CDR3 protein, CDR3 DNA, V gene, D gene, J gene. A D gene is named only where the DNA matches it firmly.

CASSFLFGGDDNEQFF TGTGCCAGCAGTTTTCTATTCGGGGGGGACGACAATGAGCAGTTCTTC TRBV27 TRBD2 TRBJ2-1
CASSQDTFQGVVGANVLTF TGTGCCAGCAGCCAAGATACGTTCCAGGGGGTAGTGGGGGCCAACGTCCTGACTTTC TRBV4-2 TRBD1 TRBJ2-6
CASRYAWDLNTEAFF TGTGCCAGCAGGTACGCATGGGACTTGAACACTGAAGCTTTCTTT TRBV6-6 - TRBJ1-1
CASSQPDRTYEQYF TGTGCCAGCAGCCAACCGGACAGAACCTACGAGCAGTACTTC TRBV3-1/TRBV3-2 - TRBJ2-7
CASSWQEIQETQYF TGTGCCAGCAGTTGGCAGGAAATACAAGAGACCCAGTACTTC TRBV6-2/TRBV6-3 - TRBJ2-5
CASSSLGQNTEAFF TGCGCCAGCAGCTCGTTGGGACAGAACACTGAAGCTTTCTTT TRBV5-1 - TRBJ1-1
CASSPRTGPETQYF TGTGCCAGCAGCCCACGGACAGGGCCGGAGACCCAGTACTTC TRBV7-2 TRBD1 TRBJ2-5
CASSAHRGAGELFF TGTGCCAGCAGCGCCCACAGGGGTGCCGGGGAGCTGTTTTTT TRBV7-9 TRBD1 TRBJ2-2
CASSGDRGYLNEQFF TGTGCCAGCAGTGGAGACAGGGGGTATCTCAATGAGCAGTTCTTC TRBV2 TRBD1 TRBJ2-1
CASSPDRVSSYEQYF TGTGCCAGCAGTCCAGACAGGGTAAGCTCCTACGAGCAGTACTTC TRBV7-3 TRBD1 TRBJ2-7
CASSTQGAASGNTIYF TGTGCCAGTAGTACACAGGGGGCAGCCTCTGGAAACACCATATATTTT TRBV19 TRBD1 TRBJ1-3
CASSFGTGGSYEQYF TGCGCCAGCAGCTTTGGGACAGGGGGCTCGTACGAGCAGTACTTC TRBV5-1 TRBD1 TRBJ2-7